The rows below give T cell receptor beta chains drawn from one sample of a study of cytomegalovirus exposure and HLA in healthy donors. Here immunoSEQ multiplex PCR was the method, and the copy in TCRdb shows in-frame clones only, minus some. The sample includes some 90,000 clones, roughly four fifths of them seen just once. Sequenced material: PBMCs. The receptor source for this set is a man aged 25-45 years in good health and CMV-seronegative. Both conserved end residues are part of each CDR3. Each record gives: D gene, V gene, J gene, clone size, CDR3 protein, CDR3 DNA. A D gene is named only where the DNA matches it firmly. Not all rows give a size; the values are once, few, many and, for expanded clones, a class.

D: TRBD1; V: TRBV15; J: TRBJ1-1; size: -; CDR3: CATSRDFTDRVGATFF; DNA: TGTGCCACCAGCAGAGATTTCACGGACAGGGTAGGGGCGACTTTCTTT
D: -; V: TRBV7-3; J: TRBJ2-3; size: -; CDR3: CASSPAGPADTQYF; DNA: TGTGCCAGCAGCCCTGCGGGACCCGCAGATACGCAGTATTTT
D: -; V: TRBV7-3; J: TRBJ1-6; size: -; CDR3: CASSQSGGYNSPLHF; DNA: TGTGCCAGCTCCCAGTCCGGAGGGTATAATTCACCCCTCCACTTT
D: TRBD2; V: TRBV6-4; J: TRBJ2-7; size: -; CDR3: CASSSGTTGYEQYF; DNA: TGTGCCAGCAGCTCCGGGACTACCGGGTACGAGCAGTACTTC
D: TRBD1; V: TRBV2; J: TRBJ1-2; size: -; CDR3: CASSPTGTGIYGYTF; DNA: TGTGCCAGCAGCCCAACCGGGACAGGGATCTATGGCTACACCTTC
D: -; V: TRBV4-3; J: TRBJ2-3; size: -; CDR3: CASSLSASLLTDTQYF; DNA: TGCGCCAGCAGCCTTTCTGCTAGCCTCCTCACAGATACGCAGTATTTT
D: -; V: TRBV4-1; J: TRBJ1-2; size: -; CDR3: CASSRGRGDYGYTF; DNA: TGCGCCAGCAGCCGAGGGAGGGGCGACTATGGCTACACCTTC
D: -; V: TRBV6-5; J: TRBJ1-3; size: -; CDR3: CASRSTENTIYF; DNA: TGTGCCAGCAGGTCCACTGAAAACACCATATATTTT
D: -; V: TRBV5-1; J: TRBJ1-2; size: -; CDR3: CASSLEGDYGYTF; DNA: TGCGCCAGCAGCTTGGAGGGGGACTATGGCTACACCTTC
D: TRBD1; V: TRBV5-4; J: TRBJ1-6; size: -; CDR3: CASSPDRGYSPLHF; DNA: TGTGCCAGCAGCCCGGACAGGGGTTATTCACCCCTCCACTTT
D: -; V: TRBV2; J: TRBJ2-5; size: -; CDR3: CASSEASTKKETQYF; DNA: TGTGCCAGCAGTGAAGCTTCAACTAAAAAAGAGACCCAGTACTTC
D: -; V: TRBV5-4; J: TRBJ1-1; size: few; CDR3: CASSTMLGVRTEAFF; DNA: TGTGCCAGCAGCACGATGCTAGGGGTTCGCACTGAAGCTTTCTTT
D: -; V: TRBV7-9; J: TRBJ2-1; size: -; CDR3: CASSLAWANEQFF; DNA: TGTGCCAGCAGCTTAGCTTGGGCCAATGAGCAGTTCTTC
D: TRBD1; V: TRBV7-9; J: TRBJ2-3; size: -; CDR3: CASSLGQGGPDTQYF; DNA: TGTGCCAGCAGCTTGGGACAGGGTGGGCCAGATACGCAGTATTTT
D: -; V: TRBV6-6; J: TRBJ2-5; size: -; CDR3: CASGGTSETQYF; DNA: TGTGCCAGCGGCGGGACTTCAGAGACCCAGTACTTC
D: -; V: TRBV7-9; J: TRBJ1-2; size: -; CDR3: CASSLASGQEGYSF; DNA: TGTGCCAGCAGCTTAGCGTCGGGACAAGAAGGGTACTCCTTC
D: TRBD2; V: TRBV4-2; J: TRBJ2-3; size: -; CDR3: CASSQTTSGETQYF; DNA: TGTGCCAGCAGCCAAACGACTAGCGGGGAGACGCAGTATTTT
D: TRBD1; V: TRBV7-9; J: TRBJ1-2; size: -; CDR3: CASSSGTGDFGYTF; DNA: TGTGCCAGCAGCTCCGGGACAGGGGACTTTGGCTACACCTTC
D: -; V: TRBV7-6; J: TRBJ1-1; size: few; CDR3: CASSLGGHLEAFF; DNA: TGTGCCAGCAGCTTAGGGGGCCACCTTGAAGCTTTCTTT
D: TRBD1; V: TRBV9; J: TRBJ2-5; size: -; CDR3: CASSGRTGETQYF; DNA: TGTGCCAGCAGCGGACGGACAGGGGAGACCCAGTACTTC
D: TRBD1; V: TRBV27; J: TRBJ2-2; size: -; CDR3: CASSLASRDRSNTGELFF; DNA: TGTGCCAGCAGTTTGGCATCCAGGGACAGGTCGAACACCGGGGAGCTGTTTTTT
D: TRBD1; V: TRBV2; J: TRBJ1-4; size: -; CDR3: CASSETQGAAANEKLFF; DNA: TGTGCCAGCAGTGAGACGCAGGGGGCGGCAGCTAATGAAAAACTGTTTTTT
D: TRBD1; V: TRBV27; J: TRBJ1-2; size: -; CDR3: CASSNGQGAYYGYTF; DNA: TGTGCCAGCAGTAACGGACAGGGGGCATACTATGGCTACACCTTC
D: TRBD2; V: TRBV27; J: TRBJ2-1; size: -; CDR3: CASSQGTSGSEQFF; DNA: TGTGCCAGCAGTCAAGGGACTAGCGGGAGTGAGCAGTTCTTC
D: -; V: TRBV5-1; J: TRBJ1-1; size: -; CDR3: CASSLSWPWRDSRNTEAFF; DNA: TGCGCCAGCAGCTTGAGTTGGCCCTGGAGGGATTCTCGGAACACTGAAGCTTTCTTT
D: TRBD1; V: TRBV27; J: TRBJ1-2; size: -; CDR3: CASSSSPRQGSYGYTF; DNA: TGTGCCAGCAGTTCCTCCCCGCGACAGGGAAGCTATGGCTACACCTTC
D: -; V: TRBV28; J: TRBJ1-1; size: -; CDR3: CASRAGLNTEAFF; DNA: TGTGCCAGCAGGGCGGGGTTGAACACTGAAGCTTTCTTT
D: -; V: TRBV5-6; J: TRBJ1-5; size: -; CDR3: CASSLGGQPDQPQHF; DNA: TGTGCCAGCAGCTTGGGCGGACAACCCGATCAGCCCCAGCATTTT
D: -; V: TRBV11-3; J: TRBJ2-1; size: -; CDR3: CASSADLSGSSYNEQFF; DNA: TGTGCCAGCAGCGCTGACCTTTCGGGGAGCTCCTACAATGAGCAGTTCTTC
D: -; V: TRBV5-1; J: TRBJ1-5; size: -; CDR3: CASSLSGDNQPQHF; DNA: TGCGCCAGCTCTTTGTCAGGGGACAATCAGCCCCAGCATTTT
D: TRBD2; V: TRBV6-5; J: TRBJ2-3; size: -; CDR3: CASSFGLAGGSDTQYF; DNA: TGTGCCAGCAGTTTTGGACTAGCGGGGGGCTCAGATACGCAGTATTTT
D: TRBD1; V: TRBV7-9; J: TRBJ1-5; size: -; CDR3: CASSLGTGGHQPQHF; DNA: TGTGCCAGCAGCTTAGGGACAGGGGGCCATCAGCCCCAGCATTTT
D: -; V: TRBV2; J: TRBJ1-5; size: -; CDR3: CASSEVADFQPQHF; DNA: TGTGCCAGCAGTGAAGTGGCAGATTTTCAGCCCCAGCATTTT
D: -; V: TRBV10-2; J: TRBJ1-3; size: -; CDR3: CASSADSNSGNTIYF; DNA: TGCGCCAGCAGTGCAGACAGTAACTCTGGAAACACCATATATTTT
D: -; V: TRBV4-1; J: TRBJ1-5; size: -; CDR3: CASSLQYNSNQPQHF; DNA: TGCGCCAGCAGCCTACAGTACAATAGCAATCAGCCCCAGCATTTT
D: -; V: TRBV2; J: TRBJ1-3; size: -; CDR3: CASSDSSPGTGNTIYF; DNA: TGTGCCAGCAGTGATTCAAGTCCAGGGACTGGAAACACCATATATTTT
D: -; V: TRBV4-3; J: TRBJ1-3; size: -; CDR3: CASSQAPRAHNTIYF; DNA: TGCGCCAGCAGCCAAGCCCCCAGGGCCCATAACACCATATATTTT
D: -; V: TRBV27; J: TRBJ1-5; size: -; CDR3: CASSLGAGWNQPQHF; DNA: TGTGCCAGCAGTTTAGGTGCGGGGTGGAATCAGCCCCAGCATTTT
D: -; V: TRBV28; J: TRBJ1-2; size: -; CDR3: CASSLIEGGGYTF; DNA: TGTGCCAGCAGTTTAATAGAGGGTGGTGGCTACACCTTC
D: -; V: TRBV2; J: TRBJ1-2; size: -; CDR3: CASSEAWPGHPANGYTF; DNA: TGTGCCAGCAGTGAAGCGTGGCCAGGGCACCCAGCCAATGGCTACACCTTC
D: -; V: TRBV14; J: TRBJ2-5; size: -; CDR3: CASSQVVTSWETQYF; DNA: TGTGCCAGCAGCCAAGTAGTCACTAGCTGGGAGACCCAGTACTTC
D: -; V: TRBV19; J: TRBJ2-3; size: -; CDR3: CASTQRPTDAQYF; DNA: TGTGCCAGTACCCAACGGCCCACAGATGCGCAGTATTTT
D: -; V: TRBV10-2; J: TRBJ2-3; size: -; CDR3: CAVRGYSTDTQYF; DNA: TGCGCCGTCCGGGGGTATAGCACAGATACGCAGTATTTT
D: TRBD1; V: TRBV5-1; J: TRBJ1-4; size: -; CDR3: CASSEGQGIATNEKLFF; DNA: TGCGCCAGCAGCGAGGGACAGGGGATTGCAACTAATGAAAAACTGTTTTTT
D: TRBD1; V: TRBV19; J: TRBJ1-2; size: -; CDR3: CASSTTGGSGYTF; DNA: TGTGCCAGTAGTACGACAGGGGGGAGCGGCTACACCTTC
D: -; V: TRBV6-5; J: TRBJ2-5; size: -; CDR3: CASSYGGLPQGTQYF; DNA: TGTGCCAGCAGTTACGGGGGGTTGCCCCAAGGGACCCAGTACTTC
D: TRBD1; V: TRBV7-8; J: TRBJ2-2; size: once; CDR3: CASSRGQGGTGELFF; DNA: TGTGCCAGCAGCCGAGGACAGGGGGGCACCGGGGAGCTGTTTTTT
D: -; V: TRBV7-3; J: TRBJ2-3; size: once; CDR3: CASSTRGGTTDTQYF; DNA: TGTGCCAGCAGCACGAGGGGGGGCACCACAGATACGCAGTATTTT
D: -; V: TRBV9; J: TRBJ1-5; size: -; CDR3: CASSVGGSQPQHF; DNA: TGTGCCAGCAGCGTAGGAGGTAGTCAGCCCCAGCATTTT